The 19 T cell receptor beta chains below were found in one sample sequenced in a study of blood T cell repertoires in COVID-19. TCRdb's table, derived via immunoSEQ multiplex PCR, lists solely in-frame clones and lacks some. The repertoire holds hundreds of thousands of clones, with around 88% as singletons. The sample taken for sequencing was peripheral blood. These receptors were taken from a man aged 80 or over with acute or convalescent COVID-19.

CDR3 DNA: TGTGCCAGCAGTTCGGGATCTGGGGGCAATCAGCCCCAGCATTTT. Translated, it gives CASSSGSGGNQPQHF. This sequence joins TRBV28 and TRBJ1-5; D not resolved. The V end was cut by 4 bases, the J end by 2 bases, with 12 bases between. Per the germline V gene, CDR1 is MDHEN and CDR2 is SYDVKM. The CDR3 runs to 15 residues.

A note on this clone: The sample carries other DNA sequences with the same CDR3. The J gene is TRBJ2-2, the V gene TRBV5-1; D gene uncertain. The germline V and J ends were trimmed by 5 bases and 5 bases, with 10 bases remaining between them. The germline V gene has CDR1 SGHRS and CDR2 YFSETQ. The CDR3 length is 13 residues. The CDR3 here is CASSLGVTGELFF. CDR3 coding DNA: TGCGCCAGCAGTCTAGGAGTGACCGGGGAGCTGTTTTTT.

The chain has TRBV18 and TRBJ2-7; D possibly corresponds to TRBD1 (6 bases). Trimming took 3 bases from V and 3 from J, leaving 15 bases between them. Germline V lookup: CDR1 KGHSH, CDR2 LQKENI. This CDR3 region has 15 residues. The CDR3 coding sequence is TGTGCCAGCTCACCGGGCACAGGGCAACTCTACGAGCAGTACTTC. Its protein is CASSPGTGQLYEQYF.

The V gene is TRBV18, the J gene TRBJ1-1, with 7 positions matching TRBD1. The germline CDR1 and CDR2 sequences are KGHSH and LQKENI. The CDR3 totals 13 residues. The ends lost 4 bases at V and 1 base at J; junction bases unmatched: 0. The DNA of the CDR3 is TGTGCCAGCTCACGACAGGGGAACACTGAAGCTTTCTTT. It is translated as CASSRQGNTEAFF.

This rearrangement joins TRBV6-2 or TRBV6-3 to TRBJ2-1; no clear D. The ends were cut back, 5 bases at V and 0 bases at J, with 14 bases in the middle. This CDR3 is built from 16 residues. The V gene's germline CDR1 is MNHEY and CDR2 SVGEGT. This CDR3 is CASSRLETSSYNEQFF. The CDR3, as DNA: TGTGCCAGCAGTCGACTCGAAACGAGCTCCTACAATGAGCAGTTCTTC.

CDR3 nucleotides: TGCGCCAGCAGCTCCTTAGGGGGACAGCAGAACACTGAAGCTTTCTTT. It codes for CASSSLGGQQNTEAFF. V usage is TRBV5-1 and J usage is TRBJ1-1; 7 nucleotides agree with TRBD1. Germline V gene lookup returns CDR1 SGHRS and CDR2 YFSETQ. After removal of 3 bases from V and 1 base from J, the junction contained 9 bases not matched to a gene. This CDR3 is 16 amino acids long.

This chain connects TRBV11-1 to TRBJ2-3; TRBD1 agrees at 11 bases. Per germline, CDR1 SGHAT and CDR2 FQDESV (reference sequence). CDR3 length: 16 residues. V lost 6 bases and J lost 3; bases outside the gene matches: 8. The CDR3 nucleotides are TGTGCCAGCAGTTCCTTGGGACAGGGGGTAACAGATACGCAGTATTTT. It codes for CASSSLGQGVTDTQYF.

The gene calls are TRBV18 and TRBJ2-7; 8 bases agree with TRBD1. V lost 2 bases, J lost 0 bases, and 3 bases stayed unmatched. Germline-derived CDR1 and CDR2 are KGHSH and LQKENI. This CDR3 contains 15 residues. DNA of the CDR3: TGTGCCAGCTCACCAGGTGGACAGGGCTCCTACGAGCAGTACTTC. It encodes CASSPGGQGSYEQYF.

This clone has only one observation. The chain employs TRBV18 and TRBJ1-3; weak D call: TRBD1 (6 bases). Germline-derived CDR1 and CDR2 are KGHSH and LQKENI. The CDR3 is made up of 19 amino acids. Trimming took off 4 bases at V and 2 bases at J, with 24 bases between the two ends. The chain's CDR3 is CASSRAVPPLQGTGNTIYF. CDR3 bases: TGTGCCAGCTCACGGGCCGTGCCCCCTTTACAGGGAACTGGAAACACCATATATTTT.

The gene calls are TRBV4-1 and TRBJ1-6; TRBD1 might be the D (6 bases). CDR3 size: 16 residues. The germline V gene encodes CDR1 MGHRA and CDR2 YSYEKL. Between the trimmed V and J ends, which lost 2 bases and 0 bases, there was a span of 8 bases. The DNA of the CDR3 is TGCGCCAGCAGCCAAAGGGGGAGCTCCTATAATTCACCCCTCCACTTT. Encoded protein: CASSQRGSSYNSPLHF.

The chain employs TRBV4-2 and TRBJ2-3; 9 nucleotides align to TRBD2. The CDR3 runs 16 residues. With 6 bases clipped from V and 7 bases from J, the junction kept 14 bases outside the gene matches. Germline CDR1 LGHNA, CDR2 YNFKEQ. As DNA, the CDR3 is TGTGCCAGCAGTTCCCAAGACCGGACTAGCGCTTATACGCAGTATTTT. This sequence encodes CASSSQDRTSAYTQYF.

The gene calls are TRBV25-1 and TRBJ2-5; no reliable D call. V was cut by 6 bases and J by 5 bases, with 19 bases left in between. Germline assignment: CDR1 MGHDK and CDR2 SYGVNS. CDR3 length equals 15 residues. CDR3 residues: CASSPTLPSYETQYF. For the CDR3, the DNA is TGTGCCAGCAGCCCGACGCTGCCTAGTTATGAGACCCAGTACTTC.

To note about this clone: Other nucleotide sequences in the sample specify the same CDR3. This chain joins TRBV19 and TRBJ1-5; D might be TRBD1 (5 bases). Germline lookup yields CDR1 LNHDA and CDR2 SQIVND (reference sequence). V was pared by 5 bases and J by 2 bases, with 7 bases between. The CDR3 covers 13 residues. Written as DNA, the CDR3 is TGTGCCAGTAGTCAACAGGGCAATCAGCCCCAGCATTTT. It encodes CASSQQGNQPQHF.

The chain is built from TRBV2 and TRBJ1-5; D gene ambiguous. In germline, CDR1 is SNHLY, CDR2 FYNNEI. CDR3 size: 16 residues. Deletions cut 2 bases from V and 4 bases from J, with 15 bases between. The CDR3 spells CASSERPNFLNQPQHF. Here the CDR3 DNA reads TGTGCCAGCAGTGAACGCCCGAACTTCTTAAATCAGCCCCAGCATTTT.

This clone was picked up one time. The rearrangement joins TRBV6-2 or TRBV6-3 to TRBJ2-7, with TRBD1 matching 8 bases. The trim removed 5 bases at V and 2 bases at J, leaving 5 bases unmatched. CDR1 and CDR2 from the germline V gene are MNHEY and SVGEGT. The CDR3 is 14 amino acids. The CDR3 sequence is CASSSRTGTYEQYF. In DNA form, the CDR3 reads TGTGCCAGCAGTAGCCGGACAGGGACCTACGAGCAGTACTTC.

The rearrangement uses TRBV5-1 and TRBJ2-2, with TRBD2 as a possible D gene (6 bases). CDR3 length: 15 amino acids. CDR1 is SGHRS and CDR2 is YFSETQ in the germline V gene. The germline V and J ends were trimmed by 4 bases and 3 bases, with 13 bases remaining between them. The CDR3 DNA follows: TGCGCCAGCAGCCCGGGGGACGTTCACACCGGGGAGCTGTTTTTT. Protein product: CASSPGDVHTGELFF. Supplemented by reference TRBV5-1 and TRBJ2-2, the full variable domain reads KAGVTQTPRYLIKTRGQQVTLSCSPISGHRSVSWYQQTPGQGLQFLFEYFSETQRNKGNFPGRFSGRQFSNSRSEMNVSTLELGDSALYLCASSPGDVHTGELFFGEGSRLTVL.

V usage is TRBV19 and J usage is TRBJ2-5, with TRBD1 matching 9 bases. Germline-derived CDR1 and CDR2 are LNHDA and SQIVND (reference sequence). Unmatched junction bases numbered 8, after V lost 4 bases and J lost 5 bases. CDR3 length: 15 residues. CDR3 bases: TGTGCCAGTAGTACGCCGGGACAGGGTCCGGAGACCCAGTACTTC. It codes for CASSTPGQGPETQYF.

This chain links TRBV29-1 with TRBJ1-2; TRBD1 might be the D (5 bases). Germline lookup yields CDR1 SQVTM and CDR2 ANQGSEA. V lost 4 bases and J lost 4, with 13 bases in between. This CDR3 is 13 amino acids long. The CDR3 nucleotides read TGCAGCGTTGCCTCCGCAGGGCCCTATGGCTACACCTTC. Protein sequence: CSVASAGPYGYTF.

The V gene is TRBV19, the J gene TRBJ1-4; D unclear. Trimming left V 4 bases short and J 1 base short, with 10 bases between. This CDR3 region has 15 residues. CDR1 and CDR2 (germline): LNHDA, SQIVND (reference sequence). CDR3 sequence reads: CASSTAARTNEKLFF. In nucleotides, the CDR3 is TGTGCCAGTAGTACCGCGGCGAGAACTAATGAAAAACTGTTTTTT.